This is a list of T cell receptor beta chains from one sample in a study of cytomegalovirus exposure and HLA in healthy donors. Profiling relied on immunoSEQ multiplex PCR, and the TCRdb table lists in-frame clones only, not all of them. This sample has 55,000 to 75,000 clones, with 65% to 70% found just once. Sequencing input: PBMCs. The receptor source for this set is a man aged 40-49 years in good health and CMV-seropositive. Both conserved end residues are part of each CDR3. A D gene is named only where the DNA matches it firmly. The size field is filled for only some rows; it gives once, few, many or a size class.

TRBJ1-1 | - | TRBV2 | TRBD1 | CASSDRTGGSRAFF | TGTGCCAGCAGTGATAGGACAGGGGGCAGTAGGGCTTTCTTT
TRBJ1-3 | - | TRBV15 | TRBD1 | CATGTGIGNTIYF | TGTGCCACCGGGACAGGGATCGGAAACACCATATATTTT
TRBJ2-2 | few | TRBV5-8 | - | CASSFSSYYTGELFF | TGTGCCAGCAGCTTTTCTTCCTACTACACCGGGGAGCTGTTTTTT
TRBJ1-5 | - | TRBV19 | - | CASSPQGNQPQHF | TGTGCCAGTAGTCCCCAGGGTAATCAGCCCCAGCATTTT
TRBJ1-2 | - | TRBV30 | - | CAWDRDSPEDYTF | TGTGCCTGGGACCGGGACTCCCCTGAGGACTACACCTTC
TRBJ2-2 | few | TRBV5-1 | TRBD2 | CASSTGLAGDLGTGELFF | TGCGCCAGCAGCACGGGACTAGCGGGAGACCTGGGGACCGGGGAGCTGTTTTTT
TRBJ2-1 | - | TRBV9 | - | CASSPRGSAYNEQFF | TGTGCCAGCAGCCCCCGGGGGTCAGCCTACAATGAGCAGTTCTTC
TRBJ1-1 | - | TRBV7-2 | TRBD1 | CASSPGQANTEAFF | TGTGCCAGCAGCCCAGGACAGGCGAACACTGAAGCTTTCTTT
TRBJ1-2 | - | TRBV4-2 | - | CASSQGAGGVSYGYTF | TGTGCCAGCAGCCAAGGGGCGGGGGGCGTGAGCTATGGCTACACCTTC
TRBJ1-4 | - | TRBV30 | - | CAWSARGGSGGEKLFF | TGTGCCTGGAGTGCTCGGGGGGGGTCCGGAGGTGAAAAACTGTTTTTT
TRBJ2-5 | - | TRBV6-1 | - | CASSESPYSGEQYF | TGTGCCAGCAGTGAATCCCCCTACTCGGGGGAGCAGTACTTC
TRBJ2-1 | - | TRBV30 | - | CAWSGTVGSNEQFF | TGTGCCTGGAGTGGGACAGTCGGCTCGAATGAGCAGTTCTTC
TRBJ1-1 | - | TRBV29-1 | - | CSVERNGRAGTEAFF | TGCAGCGTTGAAAGGAACGGACGCGCGGGGACTGAAGCTTTCTTT
TRBJ2-2 | - | TRBV2 | TRBD1 | CASSEWGQGDTGELFF | TGTGCCAGCAGTGAATGGGGACAGGGAGACACCGGGGAGCTGTTTTTT
TRBJ2-3 | - | TRBV6-1 | TRBD2 | CASSDRLASGSPDTQYF | TGTGCCAGCAGTGATCGGTTGGCTAGCGGGAGCCCAGATACGCAGTATTTT
TRBJ2-7 | - | TRBV6-5 | TRBD2 | CASISGGYEQYF | TGTGCCAGCATCAGCGGGGGCTACGAGCAGTACTTC
TRBJ2-4 | - | TRBV5-8 | - | CASRPTGLKNIQYF | TGTGCCAGCAGACCTACAGGGTTAAAAAACATTCAGTACTTC
TRBJ2-7 | once | TRBV2 | TRBD1 | CASSEGWRTGTNEQYF | TGTGCCAGCAGCGAAGGGTGGCGGACAGGGACCAACGAGCAGTACTTC
TRBJ2-1 | - | TRBV29-1 | - | CSFLGEGAGKFF | TGCAGCTTTTTGGGGGAAGGGGCGGGAAAGTTCTTC
TRBJ2-3 | - | TRBV7-2 | TRBD2 | CASSLTVTGGTTDTQYF | TGTGCCAGCAGCTTAACGGTTACCGGGGGGACCACAGATACGCAGTATTTT
TRBJ1-2 | few | TRBV4-2 | TRBD1 | CASSPGTGNGYTF | TGTGCCAGCAGCCCGGGGACAGGGAATGGCTACACCTTC
TRBJ1-2 | once | TRBV29-1 | - | CSVTMPGVNYGYTF | TGCAGCGTGACAATGCCGGGGGTTAACTATGGCTACACCTTC
TRBJ2-7 | few | TRBV6-5 | TRBD2 | CASSWGLAGGSYEQYF | TGTGCCAGCAGTTGGGGACTAGCGGGAGGGTCCTACGAGCAGTACTTC
TRBJ1-5 | - | TRBV30 | - | CAWSTGPYSQPQHF | TGTGCCTGGAGCACAGGGCCTTACAGTCAGCCCCAGCATTTT
TRBJ1-2 | - | TRBV10-3 | - | CAISGQGGHGGYTF | TGTGCCATCAGTGGTCAAGGGGGTCATGGTGGCTACACCTTC
TRBJ2-5 | - | TRBV19 | TRBD1 | CASSTRQGESGETQYF | TGTGCCAGTAGTACTCGACAGGGGGAGTCCGGGGAGACCCAGTACTTC
TRBJ1-1 | - | TRBV5-4 | - | CASSRDQGSATEAFF | TGTGCCAGCAGCAGGGATCAGGGGAGTGCCACTGAAGCTTTCTTT
TRBJ2-2 | - | TRBV5-1 | TRBD1 | CASSSGQGHTGELFF | TGCGCCAGCAGCTCTGGACAGGGGCATACCGGGGAGCTGTTTTTT
TRBJ2-3 | - | TRBV19 | TRBD1 | CASTDRGRTDTQYF | TGTGCCAGTACCGACAGGGGGCGGACAGATACGCAGTATTTT
TRBJ2-5 | - | TRBV4-2 | - | CASSQVQQETQYF | TGTGCCAGCAGCCAAGTACAGCAAGAGACCCAGTACTTC
TRBJ1-2 | - | TRBV7-8 | - | CASSSTVNYGYTF | TGTGCCAGCAGCTCCACAGTTAACTATGGCTACACCTTC
TRBJ2-7 | few | TRBV5-1 | TRBD1 | CASSLGQGAIYEQYF | TGCGCCAGCAGCTTGGGACAGGGGGCAATTTACGAGCAGTACTTC
TRBJ2-7 | - | TRBV16 | TRBD1 | CASSPRPGQANYEQYF | TGTGCCAGCAGCCCCCGACCAGGACAGGCGAACTACGAGCAGTACTTC
TRBJ2-3 | few | TRBV7-2 | TRBD1 | CASSPNRGRAQYF | TGTGCCAGCAGCCCCAACAGGGGACGGGCGCAGTATTTT
TRBJ2-7 | - | TRBV2 | - | CASSEQAEQYF | TGTGCCAGCAGTGAACAGGCCGAGCAGTACTTC
TRBJ2-2 | - | TRBV9 | TRBD2 | CASSPSGGNTGELFF | TGTGCCAGCAGCCCTAGCGGGGGGAACACCGGGGAGCTGTTTTTT
TRBJ2-5 | - | TRBV7-2 | - | CASSLSTGREGETQYF | TGTGCCAGCAGCTTATCAACAGGGCGCGAGGGGGAGACCCAGTACTTC
TRBJ2-1 | few | TRBV5-1 | - | CASSPPSNEQFF | TGCGCCAGCAGCCCCCCTAGCAATGAGCAGTTCTTC
TRBJ2-5 | once | TRBV9 | - | CASSVGVQQETQYF | TGTGCCAGCAGCGTAGGAGTACAGCAAGAGACCCAGTACTTC
TRBJ1-1 | many | TRBV6-5 | - | CASSYQRGATEAFF | TGTGCCAGCAGTTACCAGCGGGGGGCCACTGAAGCTTTCTTT
TRBJ2-3 | - | TRBV14 | TRBD2 | CASSQATASGWEDTQYF | TGTGCCAGCAGCCAAGCAACGGCTAGCGGGTGGGAAGATACGCAGTATTTT
TRBJ2-1 | few | TRBV11-2 | TRBD2 | CASSSPYKLAGVSEQFF | TGTGCCAGCAGCTCCCCATATAAACTAGCGGGAGTGAGTGAGCAGTTCTTC
TRBJ2-7 | - | TRBV2 | TRBD2 | CASSEASGREGQYF | TGTGCCAGCAGTGAGGCTAGCGGAAGAGAGGGGCAGTACTTC
TRBJ2-5 | - | TRBV5-6 | TRBD2 | CASSLYRGGLQETQYF | TGTGCCAGCAGCTTGTACCGGGGGGGACTCCAAGAGACCCAGTACTTC
TRBJ2-3 | - | TRBV5-1 | - | CASRKADHTDTQYF | TGCGCCAGTAGAAAAGCGGATCACACAGATACGCAGTATTTT
TRBJ1-2 | - | TRBV7-9 | - | CASSLVGGYGYTF | TGTGCCAGCAGCTTAGTGGGGGGCTATGGCTACACCTTC
TRBJ2-7 | - | TRBV21-1 | - | CASSKVQGSNEQYF | TGTGCCAGCAGCAAAGTCCAGGGCTCCAACGAGCAGTACTTC
TRBJ2-3 | few | TRBV7-9 | TRBD2 | CASSPGTSGADTQYF | TGTGCCAGCAGCCCCGGGACTAGTGGGGCAGATACGCAGTATTTT
TRBJ2-5 | - | TRBV19 | TRBD1 | CASSPGTGAGQTQYF | TGTGCCAGTAGTCCGGGGACAGGGGCAGGGCAGACCCAGTACTTC
TRBJ1-2 | - | TRBV27 | TRBD1 | CASSPPGGYGYTF | TGTGCCAGCAGTCCCCCAGGGGGTTATGGCTACACCTTC
TRBJ2-7 | - | TRBV18 | TRBD2 | CASSPGGGAREQYF | TGTGCCAGCTCCCCCGGCGGGGGGGCTCGCGAGCAGTACTTC
TRBJ2-7 | - | TRBV9 | TRBD1 | CASSVDVTGGYEQYF | TGTGCCAGCAGCGTAGATGTGACAGGGGGCTACGAGCAGTACTTC
TRBJ2-1 | few | TRBV7-6 | TRBD2 | CASSLASGFYNEQFF | TGTGCCAGCAGCTTAGCTAGCGGGTTTTACAATGAGCAGTTCTTC
TRBJ2-5 | - | TRBV5-6 | - | CASTEGGARRVETQYF | TGTGCCAGCACCGAGGGGGGGGCCCGGCGGGTGGAGACCCAGTACTTC
TRBJ2-1 | - | TRBV19 | - | CASSVRGSSYNEQFF | TGTGCCAGTAGTGTTCGGGGGAGCTCCTACAATGAGCAGTTCTTC
TRBJ1-5 | - | TRBV7-6 | - | CASSTGPNQPQHF | TGTGCCAGCAGCACAGGTCCTAATCAGCCCCAGCATTTT
TRBJ1-2 | few | TRBV27 | - | CASSLRWGGHYGYTF | TGTGCCAGCAGTCTCCGGTGGGGGGGCCACTATGGCTACACCTTC
TRBJ2-1 | - | TRBV4-1 | TRBD1 | CASSRITGQKYNEQFF | TGCGCCAGCAGTCGCATCACGGGACAGAAGTACAATGAGCAGTTCTTC
TRBJ2-7 | - | TRBV7-6 | TRBD1 | CASSATGNSYEQYF | TGTGCCAGCAGCGCGACAGGGAACTCCTACGAGCAGTACTTC
TRBJ1-1 | few | TRBV5-6 | - | CASSLDSGEAFF | TGTGCCAGCAGCTTAGATTCGGGTGAAGCTTTCTTT